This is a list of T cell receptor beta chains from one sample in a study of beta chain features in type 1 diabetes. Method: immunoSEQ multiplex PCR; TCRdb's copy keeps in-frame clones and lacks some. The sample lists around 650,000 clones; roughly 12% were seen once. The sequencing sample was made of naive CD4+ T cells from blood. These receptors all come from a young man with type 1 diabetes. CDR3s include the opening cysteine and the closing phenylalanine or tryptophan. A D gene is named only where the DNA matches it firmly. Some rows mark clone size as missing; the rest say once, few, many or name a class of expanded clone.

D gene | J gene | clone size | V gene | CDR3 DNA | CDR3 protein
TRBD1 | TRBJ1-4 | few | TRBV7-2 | TGTGCCAGCAGCTGGGGGACAGCGGACCAACTGTTTTTT | CASSWGTADQLFF
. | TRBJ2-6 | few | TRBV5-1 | TGCGCCAGCAGCTTGGGCCCACGCGGCTCTGGGGCCAACGTCCTGACTTTC | CASSLGPRGSGANVLTF
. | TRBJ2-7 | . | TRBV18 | TGTGCCAGCTCACCCCTAACAGGGAACGAGCAGTACTTC | CASSPLTGNEQYF
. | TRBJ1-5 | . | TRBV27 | TGTGCCAGCAGTTTCTACGAGCATCAGCCCCAGCATTTT | CASSFYEHQPQHF
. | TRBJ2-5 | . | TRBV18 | TGTGCCAGCTCACCCCCGCAAGAGACCCAGTACTTC | CASSPPQETQYF
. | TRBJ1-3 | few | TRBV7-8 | TGTGCCAGCAGCACAGCCCCCGGCTCCGGAAACACCATATATTTT | CASSTAPGSGNTIYF
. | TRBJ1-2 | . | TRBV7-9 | TGTGCCAGCAGCTTAAACACCGCTAACTATGGCTACACCTTC | CASSLNTANYGYTF
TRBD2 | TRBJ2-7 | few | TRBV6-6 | TGTGCCACCTCAAGGGGAGGGGAGCAGTACTTC | CATSRGGEQYF
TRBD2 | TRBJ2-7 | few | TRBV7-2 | TGTGCCAGCAGCTTAGCCGGGACTAGCAATGGTGAGCAGTACTTC | CASSLAGTSNGEQYF
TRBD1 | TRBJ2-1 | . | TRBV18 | TGTGCCAGCTCACCAAGATATAGGCAGGGAGACAGGGGATTGCAGTTCTTC | CASSPRYRQGDRGLQFF
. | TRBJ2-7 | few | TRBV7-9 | TGTGCCAGCAGCTTAACGGCAGGGATAGCCTACGAGCAGTACTTC | CASSLTAGIAYEQYF
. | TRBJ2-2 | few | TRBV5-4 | TGTGCCAGCAGCTTTGGATCGCCGTCCAACACCGGGGAGCTGTTTTTT | CASSFGSPSNTGELFF
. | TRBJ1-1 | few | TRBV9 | TGTGCCAGCAGCGCCGTTGTGGGTTCTGTTGAAGCTTTCTTT | CASSAVVGSVEAFF
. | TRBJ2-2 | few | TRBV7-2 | TGTGCCAGCAGCTTAGGACCCCGACTCGGGGAGCTGTTTTTT | CASSLGPRLGELFF
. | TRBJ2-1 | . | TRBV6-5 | TGTGCCAGCAGTTACTCGTCGGGGAGCTCCTACAATGAGCAGTTCTTC | CASSYSSGSSYNEQFF